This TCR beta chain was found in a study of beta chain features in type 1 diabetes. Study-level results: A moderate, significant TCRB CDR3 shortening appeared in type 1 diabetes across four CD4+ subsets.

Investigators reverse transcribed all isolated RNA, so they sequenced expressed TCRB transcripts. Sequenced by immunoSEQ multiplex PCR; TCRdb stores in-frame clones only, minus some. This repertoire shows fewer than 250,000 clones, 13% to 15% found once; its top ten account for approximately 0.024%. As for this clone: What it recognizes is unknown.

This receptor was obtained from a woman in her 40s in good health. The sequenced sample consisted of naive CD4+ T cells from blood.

CDR3 DNA sequence: TGTGCCAGCAGCCCCCATAGCGGGGCTTTGATAGGCTCCTACAATGAGCAGTTCTTC. It yields the protein CASSPHSGALIGSYNEQFF. This chain links TRBV9 with TRBJ2-1, with 8 nucleotides matching TRBD2. The CDR3 length is 19 residues. Per the germline V gene, CDR1 is SGDLS and CDR2 is YYNGEE. V lost 4 bases to trimming and J lost 0 bases; unmatched junction nucleotides: 15.